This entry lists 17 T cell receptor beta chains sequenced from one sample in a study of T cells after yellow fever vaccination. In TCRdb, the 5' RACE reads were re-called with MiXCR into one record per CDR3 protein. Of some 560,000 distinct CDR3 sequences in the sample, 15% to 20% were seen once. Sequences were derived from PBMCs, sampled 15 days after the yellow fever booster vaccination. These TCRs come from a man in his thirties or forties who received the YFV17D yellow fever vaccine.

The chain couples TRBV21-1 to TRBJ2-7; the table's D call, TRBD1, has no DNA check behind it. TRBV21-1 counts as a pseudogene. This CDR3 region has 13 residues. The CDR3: CASSKGGAYEQYF. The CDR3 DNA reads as TGTGCCAGCAGCAAAGGAGGGGCCTACGAGCAGTACTTC.

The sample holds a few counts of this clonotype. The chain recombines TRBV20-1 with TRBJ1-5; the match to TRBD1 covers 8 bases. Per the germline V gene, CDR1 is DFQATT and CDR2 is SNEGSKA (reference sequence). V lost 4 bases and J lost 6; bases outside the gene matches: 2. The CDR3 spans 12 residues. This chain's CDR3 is CSATTGVQPQHF. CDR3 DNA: TGCAGTGCTACGACAGGGGTTCAGCCCCAGCATTTT.

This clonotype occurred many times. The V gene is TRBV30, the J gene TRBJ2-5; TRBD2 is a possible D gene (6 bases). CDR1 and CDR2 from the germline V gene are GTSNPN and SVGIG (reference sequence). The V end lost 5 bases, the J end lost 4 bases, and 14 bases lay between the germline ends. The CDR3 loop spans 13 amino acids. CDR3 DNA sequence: TGTGCCTGGCGAGGGGCGGGAATAGAGACCCAGTACTTC. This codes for CAWRGAGIETQYF.

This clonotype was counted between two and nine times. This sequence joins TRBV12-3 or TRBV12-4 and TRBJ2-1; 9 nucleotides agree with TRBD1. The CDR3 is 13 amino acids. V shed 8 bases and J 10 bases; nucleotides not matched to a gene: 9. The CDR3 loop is CASRQGEVIEQFF. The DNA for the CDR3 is TGTGCCAGCCGACAGGGGGAAGTAATAGAGCAGTTCTTC.

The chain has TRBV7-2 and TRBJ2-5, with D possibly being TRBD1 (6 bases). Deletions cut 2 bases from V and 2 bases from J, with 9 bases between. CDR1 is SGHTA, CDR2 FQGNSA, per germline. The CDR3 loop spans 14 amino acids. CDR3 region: CASSLRGYQETQYF. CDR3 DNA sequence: TGTGCCAGCAGCTTAAGGGGGTATCAAGAGACCCAGTACTTC. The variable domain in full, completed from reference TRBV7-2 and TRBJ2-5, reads GAGVSQSPSNKVTEKGKDVELRCDPISGHTALYWYRQSLGQGLEFLIYFQGNSAPDKSGLPSDRFSAERTGGSVSTLTIQRTQQEDSAVYLCASSLRGYQETQYFGPGTRLLVL.

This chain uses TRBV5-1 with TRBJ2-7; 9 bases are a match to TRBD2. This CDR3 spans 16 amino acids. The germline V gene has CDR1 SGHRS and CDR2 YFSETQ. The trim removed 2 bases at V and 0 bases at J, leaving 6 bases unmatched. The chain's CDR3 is CASSFRTSVSSYEQYF. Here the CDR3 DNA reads TGCGCCAGCAGCTTCCGGACTAGCGTAAGCTCCTACGAGCAGTACTTC.

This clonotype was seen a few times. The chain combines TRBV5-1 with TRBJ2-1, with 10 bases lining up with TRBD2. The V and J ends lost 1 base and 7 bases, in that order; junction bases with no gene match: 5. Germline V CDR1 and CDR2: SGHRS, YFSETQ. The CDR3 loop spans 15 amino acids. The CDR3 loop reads CASSLSSGSRNEQFF. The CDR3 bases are TGCGCCAGCAGCTTGTCTAGCGGGAGTAGAAATGAGCAGTTCTTC.

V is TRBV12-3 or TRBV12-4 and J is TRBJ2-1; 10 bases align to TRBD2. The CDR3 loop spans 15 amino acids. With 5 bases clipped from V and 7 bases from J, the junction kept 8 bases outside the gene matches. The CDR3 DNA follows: TGTGCCAGCAGTCTTACTAGCGGGACAATGAATGAGCAGTTCTTC. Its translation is CASSLTSGTMNEQFF.

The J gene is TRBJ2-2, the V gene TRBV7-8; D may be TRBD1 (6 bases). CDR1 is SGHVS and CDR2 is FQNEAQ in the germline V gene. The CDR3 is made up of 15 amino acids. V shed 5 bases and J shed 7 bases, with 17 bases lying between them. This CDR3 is CASSTNRVISGELFF. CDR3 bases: TGTGCCAGCAGCACAAACAGGGTGATCAGCGGGGAGCTGTTTTTT. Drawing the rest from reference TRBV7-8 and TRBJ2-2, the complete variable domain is GAGVSQSPRYKVAKRGQDVALRCDPISGHVSLFWYQQALGQGPEFLTYFQNEAQLDKSGLPSDRFFAERPEGSVSTLKIQRTQQEDSAVYLCASSTNRVISGELFFGEGSRLTVL.

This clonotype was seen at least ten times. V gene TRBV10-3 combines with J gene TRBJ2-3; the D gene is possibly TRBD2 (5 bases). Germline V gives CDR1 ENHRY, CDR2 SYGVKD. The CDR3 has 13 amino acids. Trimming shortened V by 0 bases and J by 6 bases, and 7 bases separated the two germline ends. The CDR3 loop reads CAISESRVDTQYF. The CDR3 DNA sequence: TGTGCCATCAGTGAGTCGAGGGTGGATACGCAGTATTTT.

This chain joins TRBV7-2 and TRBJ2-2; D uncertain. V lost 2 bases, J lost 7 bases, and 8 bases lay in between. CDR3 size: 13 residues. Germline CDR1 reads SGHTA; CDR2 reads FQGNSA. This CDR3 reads CASSLLEGGELFF. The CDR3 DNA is TGTGCCAGCAGCTTATTAGAAGGCGGGGAGCTGTTTTTT.

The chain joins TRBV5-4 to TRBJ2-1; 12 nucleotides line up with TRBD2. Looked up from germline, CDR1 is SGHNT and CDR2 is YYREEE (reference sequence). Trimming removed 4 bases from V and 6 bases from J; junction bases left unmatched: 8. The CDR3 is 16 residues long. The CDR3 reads CASSPWLAGGINEQFF. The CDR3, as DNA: TGTGCCAGCAGCCCGTGGCTAGCGGGAGGGATCAATGAGCAGTTCTTC.

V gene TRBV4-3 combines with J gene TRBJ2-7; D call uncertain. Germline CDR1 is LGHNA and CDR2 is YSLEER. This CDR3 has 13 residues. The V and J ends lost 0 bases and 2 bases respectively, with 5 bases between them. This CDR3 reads CASSQDKAYEQYF. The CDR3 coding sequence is TGCGCCAGCAGCCAAGATAAGGCCTACGAGCAGTACTTC.

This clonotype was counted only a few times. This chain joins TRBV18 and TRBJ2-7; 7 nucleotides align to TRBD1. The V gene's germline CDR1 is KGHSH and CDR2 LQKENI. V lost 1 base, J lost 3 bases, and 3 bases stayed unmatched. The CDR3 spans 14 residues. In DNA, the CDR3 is TGTGCCAGCTCACCACGACAGGGAGACTACGAGCAGTACTTC. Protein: CASSPRQGDYEQYF.

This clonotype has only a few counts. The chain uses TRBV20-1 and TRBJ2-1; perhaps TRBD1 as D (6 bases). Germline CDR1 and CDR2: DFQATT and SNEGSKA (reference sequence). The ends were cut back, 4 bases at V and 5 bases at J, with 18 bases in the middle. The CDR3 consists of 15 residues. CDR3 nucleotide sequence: TGCAGTGCTAAAGATAACAGGGTCGGGGACAATGAGCAGTTCTTC. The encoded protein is CSAKDNRVGDNEQFF.

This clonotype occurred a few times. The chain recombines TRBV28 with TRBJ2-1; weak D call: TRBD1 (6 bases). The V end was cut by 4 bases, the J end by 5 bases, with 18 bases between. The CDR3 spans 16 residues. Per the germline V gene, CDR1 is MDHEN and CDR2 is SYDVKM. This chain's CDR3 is CASSYGTTGSNNEQFF. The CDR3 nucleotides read TGTGCCAGCAGTTACGGGACAACAGGGAGTAACAATGAGCAGTTCTTC. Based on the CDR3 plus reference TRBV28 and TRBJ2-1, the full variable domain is DVKVTQSSRYLVKRTGEKVFLECVQDMDHENMFWYRQDPGLGLRLIYFSYDVKMKEKGDIPEGYSVSREKKERFSLILESASTNQTSMYLCASSYGTTGSNNEQFFGPGTRLTVL.

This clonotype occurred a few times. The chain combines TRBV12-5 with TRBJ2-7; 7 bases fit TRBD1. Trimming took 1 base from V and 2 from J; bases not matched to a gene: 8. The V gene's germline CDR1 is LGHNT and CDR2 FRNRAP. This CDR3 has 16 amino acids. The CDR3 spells CASGLAPTGTPYEQYF. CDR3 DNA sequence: TGTGCTAGTGGTTTGGCCCCGACAGGGACCCCCTACGAGCAGTACTTC.